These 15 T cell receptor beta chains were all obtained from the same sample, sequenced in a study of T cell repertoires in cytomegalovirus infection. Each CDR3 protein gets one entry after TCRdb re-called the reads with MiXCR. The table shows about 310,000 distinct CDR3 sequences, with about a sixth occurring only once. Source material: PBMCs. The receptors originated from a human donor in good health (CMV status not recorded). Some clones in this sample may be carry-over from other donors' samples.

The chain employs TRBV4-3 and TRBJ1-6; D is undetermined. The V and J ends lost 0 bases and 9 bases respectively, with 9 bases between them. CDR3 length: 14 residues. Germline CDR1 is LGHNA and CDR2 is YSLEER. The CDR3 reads CASSQDRGSSPLHF. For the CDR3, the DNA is TGCGCCAGCAGCCAAGATCGTGGCAGTTCACCCCTCCACTTT.

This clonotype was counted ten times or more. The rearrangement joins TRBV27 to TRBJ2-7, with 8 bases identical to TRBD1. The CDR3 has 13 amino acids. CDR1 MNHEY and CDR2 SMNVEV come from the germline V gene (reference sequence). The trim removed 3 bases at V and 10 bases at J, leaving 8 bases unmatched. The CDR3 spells CASSFSSGQGQYF. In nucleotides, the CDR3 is TGTGCCAGCAGTTTCTCCTCCGGACAGGGACAGTACTTC.

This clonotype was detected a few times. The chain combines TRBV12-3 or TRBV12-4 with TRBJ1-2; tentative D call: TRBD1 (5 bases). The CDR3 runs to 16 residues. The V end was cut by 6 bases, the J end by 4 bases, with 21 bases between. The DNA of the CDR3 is TGTGCCAGCAGCCAAGAGCCTCTTTTCGGGACCTATGGCTACACCTTC. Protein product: CASSQEPLFGTYGYTF.

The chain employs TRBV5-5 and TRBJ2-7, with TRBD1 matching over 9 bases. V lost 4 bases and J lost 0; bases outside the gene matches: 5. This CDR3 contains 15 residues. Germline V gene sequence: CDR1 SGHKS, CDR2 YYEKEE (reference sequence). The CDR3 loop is CASSSRDRVSYEQYF. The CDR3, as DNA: TGTGCCAGCAGCAGCCGGGACAGGGTCTCCTACGAGCAGTACTTC.

CDR3 coding DNA: TGCAGTGCTAGGCTTAGCGGGTCCTACAATGAGCAGTTCTTC. This translates into CSARLSGSYNEQFF. The chain recombines TRBV20-1 with TRBJ2-1; 7 bases are shared with TRBD2. This CDR3 has 14 amino acids. Germline CDR1 reads DFQATT; CDR2 reads SNEGSKA (reference sequence). V dropped 3 bases and J dropped 1; count of bases not matched to a gene: 3.

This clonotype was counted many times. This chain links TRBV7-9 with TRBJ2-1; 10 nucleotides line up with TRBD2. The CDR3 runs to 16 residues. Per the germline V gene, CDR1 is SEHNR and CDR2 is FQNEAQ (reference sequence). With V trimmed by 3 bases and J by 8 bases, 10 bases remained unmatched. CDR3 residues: CASSFRPSGGADEQFF. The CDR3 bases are TGTGCCAGCAGCTTCCGCCCAAGCGGGGGGGCCGATGAGCAGTTCTTC.

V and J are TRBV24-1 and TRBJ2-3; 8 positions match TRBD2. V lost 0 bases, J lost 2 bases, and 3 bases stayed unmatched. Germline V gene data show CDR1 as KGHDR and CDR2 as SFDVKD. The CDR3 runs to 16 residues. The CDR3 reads CATSDLRGGPTDTQYF. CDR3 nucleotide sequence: TGTGCCACCAGTGATTTGCGCGGGGGGCCCACAGATACGCAGTATTTT.

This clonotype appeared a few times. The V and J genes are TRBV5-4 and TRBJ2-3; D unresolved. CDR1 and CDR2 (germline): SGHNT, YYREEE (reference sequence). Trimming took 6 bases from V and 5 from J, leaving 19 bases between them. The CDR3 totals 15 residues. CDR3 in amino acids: CASNRRSSAQDTQYF. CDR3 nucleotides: TGTGCCAGCAACAGACGGTCTAGTGCCCAAGATACGCAGTATTTT.

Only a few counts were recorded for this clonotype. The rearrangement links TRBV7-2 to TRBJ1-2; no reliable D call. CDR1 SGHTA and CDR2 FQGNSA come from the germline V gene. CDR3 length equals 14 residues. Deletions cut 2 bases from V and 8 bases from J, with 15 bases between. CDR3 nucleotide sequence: TGTGCCAGCAGCTTATTGTGGGGAAGTGACGGCTACACCTTC. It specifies CASSLLWGSDGYTF.

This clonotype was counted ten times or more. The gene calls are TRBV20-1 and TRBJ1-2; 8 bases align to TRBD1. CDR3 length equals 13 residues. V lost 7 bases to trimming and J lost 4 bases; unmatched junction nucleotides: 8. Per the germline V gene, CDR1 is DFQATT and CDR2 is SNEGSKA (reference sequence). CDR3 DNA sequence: TGCAGTGTTGGACAGGGTATCGTCTATGGCTACACCTTC. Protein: CSVGQGIVYGYTF.

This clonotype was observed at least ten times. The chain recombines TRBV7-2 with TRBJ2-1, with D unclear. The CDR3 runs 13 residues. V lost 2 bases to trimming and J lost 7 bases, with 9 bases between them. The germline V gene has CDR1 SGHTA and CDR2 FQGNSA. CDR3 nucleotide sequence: TGTGCCAGCAGCTTATACTATCGGAATGAGCAGTTCTTC. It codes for CASSLYYRNEQFF.

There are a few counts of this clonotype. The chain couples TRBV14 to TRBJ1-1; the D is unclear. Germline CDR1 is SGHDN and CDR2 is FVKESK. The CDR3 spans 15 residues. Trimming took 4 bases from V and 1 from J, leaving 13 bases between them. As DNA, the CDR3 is TGTGCCAGCAGCCCCTTAAGGACGGAGAACACTGAAGCTTTCTTT. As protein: CASSPLRTENTEAFF. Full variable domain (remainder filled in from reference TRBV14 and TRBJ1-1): EAGVTQFPSHSVIEKGQTVTLRCDPISGHDNLYWYRRVMGKEIKFLLHFVKESKQDESGMPNNRFLAERTGGTYSTLKVQPAELEDSGVYFCASSPLRTENTEAFFGQGTRLTVV.

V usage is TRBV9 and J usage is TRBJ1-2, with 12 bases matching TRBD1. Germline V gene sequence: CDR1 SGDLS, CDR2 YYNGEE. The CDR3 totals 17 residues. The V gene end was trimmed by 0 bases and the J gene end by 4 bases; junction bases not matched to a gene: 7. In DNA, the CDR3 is TGTGCCAGCAGCGTAGGGGGACAGGGGGCTTCGAGCTATGGCTACACCTTC. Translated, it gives CASSVGGQGASSYGYTF. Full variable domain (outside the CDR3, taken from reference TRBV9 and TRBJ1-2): DSGVTQTPKHLITATGQRVTLRCSPRSGDLSVYWYQQSLDQGLQFLIQYYNGEERAKGNILERFSAQQFPDLHSELNLSSLELGDSALYFCASSVGGQGASSYGYTFGSGTRLTVV.

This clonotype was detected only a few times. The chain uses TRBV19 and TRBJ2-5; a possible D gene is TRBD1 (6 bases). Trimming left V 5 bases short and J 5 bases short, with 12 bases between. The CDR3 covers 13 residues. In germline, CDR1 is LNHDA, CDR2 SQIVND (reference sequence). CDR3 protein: CASSGTGKETQYF. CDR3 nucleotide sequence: TGTGCCAGTAGTGGAACAGGGAAGGAGACCCAGTACTTC.

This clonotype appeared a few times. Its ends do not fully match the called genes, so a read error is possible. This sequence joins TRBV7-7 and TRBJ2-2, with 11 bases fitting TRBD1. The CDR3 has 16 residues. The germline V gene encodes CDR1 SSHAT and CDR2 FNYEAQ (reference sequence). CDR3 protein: CASSRSDRGHGGELFF. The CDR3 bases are TGTGCTAGCAGCCGCTCGGACAGGGGGCACGGCGGGGAGCTGTTTTTT.